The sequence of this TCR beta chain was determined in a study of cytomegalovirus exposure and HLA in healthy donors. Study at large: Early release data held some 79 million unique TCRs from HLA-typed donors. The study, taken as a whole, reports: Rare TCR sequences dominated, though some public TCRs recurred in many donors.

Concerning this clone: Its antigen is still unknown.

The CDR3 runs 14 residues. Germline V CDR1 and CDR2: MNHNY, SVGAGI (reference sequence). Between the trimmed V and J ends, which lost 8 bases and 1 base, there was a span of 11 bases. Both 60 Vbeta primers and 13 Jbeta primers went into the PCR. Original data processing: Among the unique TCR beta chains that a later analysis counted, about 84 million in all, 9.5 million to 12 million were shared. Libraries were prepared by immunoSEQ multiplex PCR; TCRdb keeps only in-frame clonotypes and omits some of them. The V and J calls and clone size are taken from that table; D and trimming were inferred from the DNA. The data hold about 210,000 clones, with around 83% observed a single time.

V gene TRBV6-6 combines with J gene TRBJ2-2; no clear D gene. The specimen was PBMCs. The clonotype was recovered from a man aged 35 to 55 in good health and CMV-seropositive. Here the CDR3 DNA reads TGTGCCAGCCTCCGGTATGGGAACACCGGGGAGCTGTTTTTT. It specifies CASLRYGNTGELFF.